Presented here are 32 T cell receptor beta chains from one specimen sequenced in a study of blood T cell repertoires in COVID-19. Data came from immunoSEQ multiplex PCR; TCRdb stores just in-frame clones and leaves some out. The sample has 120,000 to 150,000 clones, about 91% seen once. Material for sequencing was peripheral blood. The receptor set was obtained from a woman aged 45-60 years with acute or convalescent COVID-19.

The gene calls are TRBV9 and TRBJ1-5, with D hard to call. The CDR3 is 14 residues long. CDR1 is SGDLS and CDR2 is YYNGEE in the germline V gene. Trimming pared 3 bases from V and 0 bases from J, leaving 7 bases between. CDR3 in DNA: TGTGCCAGCAGCGACGGTGATAGCAATCAGCCCCAGCATTTT. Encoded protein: CASSDGDSNQPQHF.

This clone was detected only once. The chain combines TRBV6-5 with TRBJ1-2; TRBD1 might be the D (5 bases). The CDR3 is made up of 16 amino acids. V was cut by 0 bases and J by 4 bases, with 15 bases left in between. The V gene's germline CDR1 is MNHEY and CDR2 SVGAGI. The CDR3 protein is CASSYSGARAIYGYTF. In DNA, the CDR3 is TGTGCCAGCAGTTACTCGGGCGCCAGGGCAATCTATGGCTACACCTTC.

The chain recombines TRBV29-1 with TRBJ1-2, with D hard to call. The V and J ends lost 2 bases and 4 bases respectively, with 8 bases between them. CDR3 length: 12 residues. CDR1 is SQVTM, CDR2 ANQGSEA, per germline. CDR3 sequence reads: CSVETRFYGYTF. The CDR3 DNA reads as TGCAGCGTTGAAACACGATTCTATGGCTACACCTTC.

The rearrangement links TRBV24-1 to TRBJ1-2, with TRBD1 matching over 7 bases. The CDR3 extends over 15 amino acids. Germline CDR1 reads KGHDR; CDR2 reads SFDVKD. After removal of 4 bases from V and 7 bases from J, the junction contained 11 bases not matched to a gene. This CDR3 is CATSDPGTARGGYTF. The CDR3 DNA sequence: TGTGCCACCAGTGACCCCGGGACAGCGAGGGGTGGCTACACCTTC.

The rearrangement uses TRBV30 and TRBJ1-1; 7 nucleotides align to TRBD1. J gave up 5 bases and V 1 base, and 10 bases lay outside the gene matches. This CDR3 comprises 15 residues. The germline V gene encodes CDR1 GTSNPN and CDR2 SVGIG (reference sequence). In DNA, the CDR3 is TGTGCCTGGAGTGGTACTTCGACAGGGCGGACTGAAGCTTTCTTT. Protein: CAWSGTSTGRTEAFF.

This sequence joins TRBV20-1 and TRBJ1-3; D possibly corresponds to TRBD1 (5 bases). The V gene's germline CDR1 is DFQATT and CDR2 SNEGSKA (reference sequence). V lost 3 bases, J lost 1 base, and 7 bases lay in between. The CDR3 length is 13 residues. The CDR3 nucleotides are TGCAGTGCTAGTAGGGGATCTGGAAACACCATATATTTT. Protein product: CSASRGSGNTIYF.

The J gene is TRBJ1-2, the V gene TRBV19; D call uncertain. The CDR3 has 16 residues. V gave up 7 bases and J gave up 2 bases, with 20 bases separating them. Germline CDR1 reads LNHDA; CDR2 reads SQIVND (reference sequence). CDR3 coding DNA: TGTGCCAGTAACCTACGTGGCGGGGAGGCCAACTATGGCTACACCTTC. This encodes CASNLRGGEANYGYTF.

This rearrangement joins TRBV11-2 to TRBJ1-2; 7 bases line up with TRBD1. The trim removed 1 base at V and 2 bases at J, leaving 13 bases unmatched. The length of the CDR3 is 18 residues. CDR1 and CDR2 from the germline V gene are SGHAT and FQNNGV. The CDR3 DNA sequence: TGTGCCAGCAGCTTAGCTCGGGACAGCCTCGGATTAAACTATGGCTACACCTTC. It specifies CASSLARDSLGLNYGYTF.

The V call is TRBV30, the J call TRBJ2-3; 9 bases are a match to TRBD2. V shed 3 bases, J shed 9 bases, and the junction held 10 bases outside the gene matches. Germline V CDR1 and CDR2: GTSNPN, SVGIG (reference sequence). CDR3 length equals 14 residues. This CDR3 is CAWSEGLAQITQYF. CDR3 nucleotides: TGTGCCTGGAGCGAGGGACTAGCTCAAATCACGCAGTATTTT.

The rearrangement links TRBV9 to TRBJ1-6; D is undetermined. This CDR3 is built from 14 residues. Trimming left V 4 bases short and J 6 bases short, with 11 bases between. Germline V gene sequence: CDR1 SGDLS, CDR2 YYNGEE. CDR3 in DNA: TGTGCCAGCAGCTTAACACGGGGTAATTCACCCCTCCACTTT. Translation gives CASSLTRGNSPLHF. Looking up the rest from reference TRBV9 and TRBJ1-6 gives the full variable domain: DSGVTQTPKHLITATGQRVTLRCSPRSGDLSVYWYQQSLDQGLQFLIQYYNGEERAKGNILERFSAQQFPDLHSELNLSSLELGDSALYFCASSLTRGNSPLHFGNGTRLTVT.

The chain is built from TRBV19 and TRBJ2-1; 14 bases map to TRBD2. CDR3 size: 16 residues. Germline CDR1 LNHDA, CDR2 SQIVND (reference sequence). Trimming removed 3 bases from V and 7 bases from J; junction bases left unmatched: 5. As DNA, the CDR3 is TGTGCCAGTAGTATCAGACTAGCGGGGGGGCAAAATGAGCAGTTCTTC. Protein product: CASSIRLAGGQNEQFF.

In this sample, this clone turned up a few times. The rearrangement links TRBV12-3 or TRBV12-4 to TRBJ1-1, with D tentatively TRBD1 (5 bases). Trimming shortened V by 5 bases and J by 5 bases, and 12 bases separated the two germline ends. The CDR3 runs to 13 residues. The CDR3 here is CASSPRGVTEAFF. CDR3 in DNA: TGTGCCAGCAGTCCAAGGGGTGTGACTGAAGCTTTCTTT.

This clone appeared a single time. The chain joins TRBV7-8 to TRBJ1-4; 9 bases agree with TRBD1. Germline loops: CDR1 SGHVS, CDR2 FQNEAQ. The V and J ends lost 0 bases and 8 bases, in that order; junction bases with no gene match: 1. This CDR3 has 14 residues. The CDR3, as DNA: TGTGCCAGCAGCTTAGCGGGACAGGGAGAAAAACTGTTTTTT. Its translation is CASSLAGQGEKLFF.

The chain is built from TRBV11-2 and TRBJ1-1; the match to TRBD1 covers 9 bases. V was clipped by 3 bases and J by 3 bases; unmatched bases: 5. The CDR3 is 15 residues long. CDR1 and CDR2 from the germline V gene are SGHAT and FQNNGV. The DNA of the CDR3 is TGTGCCAGCAGCTTGGATACAGGGGGCTACACTGAAGCTTTCTTT. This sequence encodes CASSLDTGGYTEAFF.

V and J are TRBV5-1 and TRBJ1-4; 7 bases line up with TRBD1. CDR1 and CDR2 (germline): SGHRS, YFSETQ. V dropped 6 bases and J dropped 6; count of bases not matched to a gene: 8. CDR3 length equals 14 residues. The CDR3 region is CASTNGRGDEKLFF. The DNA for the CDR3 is TGCGCCAGCACCAACGGCAGGGGGGATGAAAAACTGTTTTTT.

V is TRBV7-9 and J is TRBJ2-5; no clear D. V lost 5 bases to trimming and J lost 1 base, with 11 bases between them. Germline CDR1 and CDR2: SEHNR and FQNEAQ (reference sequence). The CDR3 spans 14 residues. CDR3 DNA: TGTGCCAGCAGCCACAGTCACCTCCAAGAGACCCAGTACTTC. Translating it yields CASSHSHLQETQYF.

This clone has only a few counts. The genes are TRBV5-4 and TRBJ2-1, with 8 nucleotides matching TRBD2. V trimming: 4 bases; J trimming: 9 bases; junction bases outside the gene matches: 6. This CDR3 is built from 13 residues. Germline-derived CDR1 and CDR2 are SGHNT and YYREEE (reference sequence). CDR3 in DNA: TGTGCCAGCAGCCGCGGGGGGAGGAGTGAGCAGTTCTTC. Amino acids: CASSRGGRSEQFF.

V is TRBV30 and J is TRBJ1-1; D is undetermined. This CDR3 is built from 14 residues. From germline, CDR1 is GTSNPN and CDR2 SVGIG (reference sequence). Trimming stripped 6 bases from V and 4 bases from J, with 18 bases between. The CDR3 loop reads CACETLGWSTEAFF. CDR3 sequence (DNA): TGTGCCTGCGAGACCCTTGGGTGGAGCACTGAAGCTTTCTTT. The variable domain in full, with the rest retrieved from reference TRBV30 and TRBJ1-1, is SQTIHQWPATLVQPVGSPLSLECTVEGTSNPNLYWYRQAAGRGLQLLFYSVGIGQISSEVPQNLSASRPQDRQFILSSKKLLLSDSGFYLCACETLGWSTEAFFGQGTRLTVV.

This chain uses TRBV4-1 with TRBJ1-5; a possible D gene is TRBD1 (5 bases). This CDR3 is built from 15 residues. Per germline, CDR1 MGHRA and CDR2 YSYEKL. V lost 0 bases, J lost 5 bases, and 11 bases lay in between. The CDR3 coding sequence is TGCGCCAGCAGCCAAGATTTACCACAGGATCAGCCCCAGCATTTT. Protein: CASSQDLPQDQPQHF.

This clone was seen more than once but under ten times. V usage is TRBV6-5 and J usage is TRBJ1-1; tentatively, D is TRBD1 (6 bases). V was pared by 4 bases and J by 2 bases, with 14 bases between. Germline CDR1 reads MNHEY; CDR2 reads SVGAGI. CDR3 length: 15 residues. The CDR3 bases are TGTGCCAGCAGTTTAAAGGGGACACTCAACACTGAAGCTTTCTTT. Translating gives CASSLKGTLNTEAFF.

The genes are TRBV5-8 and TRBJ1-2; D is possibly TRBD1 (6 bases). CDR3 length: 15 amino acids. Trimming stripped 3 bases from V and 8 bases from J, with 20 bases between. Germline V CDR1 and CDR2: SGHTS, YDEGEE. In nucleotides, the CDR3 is TGTGCCAGCAGCTCTCGGGACATCCCGTCTCAGGGCTACACCTTC. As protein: CASSSRDIPSQGYTF.

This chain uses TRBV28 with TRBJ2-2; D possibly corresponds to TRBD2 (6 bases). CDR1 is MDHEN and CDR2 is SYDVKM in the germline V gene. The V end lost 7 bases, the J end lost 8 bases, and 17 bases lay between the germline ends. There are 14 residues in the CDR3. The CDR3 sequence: CASNPRRGLGELFF. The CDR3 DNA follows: TGTGCCAGCAACCCGCGGAGGGGCCTTGGGGAGCTGTTTTTT.

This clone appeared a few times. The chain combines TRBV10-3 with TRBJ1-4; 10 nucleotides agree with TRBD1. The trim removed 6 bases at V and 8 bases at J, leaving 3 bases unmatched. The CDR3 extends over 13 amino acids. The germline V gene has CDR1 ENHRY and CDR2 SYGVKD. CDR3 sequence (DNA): TGTGCCATCAGGGGGACAGGGGTCGAAAAACTGTTTTTT. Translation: CAIRGTGVEKLFF.

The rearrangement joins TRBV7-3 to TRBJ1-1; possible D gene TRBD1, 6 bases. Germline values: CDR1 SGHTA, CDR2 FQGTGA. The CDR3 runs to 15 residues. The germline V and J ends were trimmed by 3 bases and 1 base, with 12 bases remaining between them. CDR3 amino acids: CASSLAGGRNTEAFF. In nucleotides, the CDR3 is TGTGCCAGCAGCTTGGCTGGGGGCAGGAACACTGAAGCTTTCTTT.

The chain's CDR3 is CASSEDRFRTDTQYF. CDR3 nucleotides: TGTGCCAGCAGCGAGGACAGGTTCCGCACAGATACGCAGTATTTT. The chain combines TRBV9 with TRBJ2-3; 7 bases are a match to TRBD1. Per germline, CDR1 SGDLS and CDR2 YYNGEE. The CDR3 contains 15 residues. After removal of 3 bases from V and 1 base from J, the junction contained 5 bases not matched to a gene. The full variable domain, with the rest looked up from reference TRBV9 and TRBJ2-3, is DSGVTQTPKHLITATGQRVTLRCSPRSGDLSVYWYQQSLDQGLQFLIQYYNGEERAKGNILERFSAQQFPDLHSELNLSSLELGDSALYFCASSEDRFRTDTQYFGPGTRLTVL.

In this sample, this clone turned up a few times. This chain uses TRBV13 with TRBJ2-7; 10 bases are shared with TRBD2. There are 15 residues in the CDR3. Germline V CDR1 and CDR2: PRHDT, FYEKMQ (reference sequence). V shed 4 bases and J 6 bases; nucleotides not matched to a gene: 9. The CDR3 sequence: CASSSPAGGPGEQYF. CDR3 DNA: TGTGCCAGCAGCTCCCCAGCGGGAGGGCCTGGCGAGCAGTACTTC. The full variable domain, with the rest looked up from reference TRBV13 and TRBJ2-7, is AAGVIQSPRHLIKEKRETATLKCYPIPRHDTVYWYQQGPGQDPQFLISFYEKMQSDKGSIPDRFSAQQFSDYHSELNMSSLELGDSALYFCASSSPAGGPGEQYFGPGTRLTVT.

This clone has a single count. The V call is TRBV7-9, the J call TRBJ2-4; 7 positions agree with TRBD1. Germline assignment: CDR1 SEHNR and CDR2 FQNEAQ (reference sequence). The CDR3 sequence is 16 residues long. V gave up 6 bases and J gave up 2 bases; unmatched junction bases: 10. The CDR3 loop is CASSTTGAATKNIQYF. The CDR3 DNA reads TGTGCCAGCAGTACCACAGGGGCCGCCACCAAAAACATTCAGTACTTC.

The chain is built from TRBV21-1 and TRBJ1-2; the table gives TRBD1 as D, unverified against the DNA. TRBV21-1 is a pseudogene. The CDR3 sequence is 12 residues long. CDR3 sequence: CASSPRDSGYTF. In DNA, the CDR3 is TGTGCCAGCAGCCCCCGGGACAGTGGCTACACCTTC.

The CDR3 protein is CASSIRLAGHNEQFF. DNA of the CDR3: TGTGCCAGCAGTATCAGACTAGCGGGCCACAATGAGCAGTTCTTC. The genes are TRBV5-4 and TRBJ2-1; 10 bases agree with TRBD2. The CDR3 extends over 15 amino acids. V shed 5 bases, J shed 5 bases, and the junction held 7 bases outside the gene matches. From germline, CDR1 is SGHNT and CDR2 YYREEE (reference sequence).

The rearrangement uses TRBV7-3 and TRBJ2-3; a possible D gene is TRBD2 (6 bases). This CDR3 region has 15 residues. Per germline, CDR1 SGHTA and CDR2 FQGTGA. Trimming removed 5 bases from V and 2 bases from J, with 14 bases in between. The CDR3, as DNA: TGTGCCAGCAGCGATACTAGCCACGACACAGATACGCAGTATTTT. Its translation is CASSDTSHDTDTQYF.

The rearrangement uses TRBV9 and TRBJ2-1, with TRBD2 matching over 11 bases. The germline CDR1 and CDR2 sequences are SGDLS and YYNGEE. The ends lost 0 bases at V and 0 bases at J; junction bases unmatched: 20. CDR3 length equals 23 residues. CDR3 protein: CASSVVPGGLAGGLTSSYNEQFF. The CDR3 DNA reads TGTGCCAGCAGCGTAGTCCCCGGAGGGCTAGCGGGAGGCCTCACAAGCTCCTACAATGAGCAGTTCTTC.

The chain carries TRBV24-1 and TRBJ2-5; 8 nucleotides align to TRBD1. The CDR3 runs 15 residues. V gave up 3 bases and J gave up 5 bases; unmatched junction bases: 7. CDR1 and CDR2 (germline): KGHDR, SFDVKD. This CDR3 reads CATSDPGQGWETQYF. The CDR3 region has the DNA TGTGCCACCAGTGATCCAGGACAGGGCTGGGAGACCCAGTACTTC.